The present T cell receptor beta chain was sequenced within a study of OX40 agonist ivuxolimab in advanced cancers. Findings and limits, study-wide: Fewer expanded clones were found on average in CD4+ than in CD8+ T cells.

To note about this clone: Its target is unknown.

Using immunoSEQ multiplex PCR, the repertoire was profiled, and TCRdb retains in-frame clones only, with some absent. The sample has 85,000 to 95,000 clones; 89% are singletons. Germline values: CDR1 SEHNR, CDR2 FQNEAQ (reference sequence). This CDR3 has 13 residues. After removal of 1 base from V and 8 bases from J, the junction contained 1 base not matched to a gene. The clonotype comes from an adult with an advanced solid tumor such as melanoma, head and neck, liver or kidney cancer. Sequencing was performed on CD4+ or CD8+ T cells sorted from blood, taken in a trial of the OX40 agonist ivuxolimab. This chain uses TRBV7-9 with TRBJ2-7; 11 bases align to TRBD2. CDR3 residues: CASSLGLAGKQYF. CDR3 in DNA: TGTGCCAGCAGCTTAGGACTAGCGGGAAAGCAGTACTTC.